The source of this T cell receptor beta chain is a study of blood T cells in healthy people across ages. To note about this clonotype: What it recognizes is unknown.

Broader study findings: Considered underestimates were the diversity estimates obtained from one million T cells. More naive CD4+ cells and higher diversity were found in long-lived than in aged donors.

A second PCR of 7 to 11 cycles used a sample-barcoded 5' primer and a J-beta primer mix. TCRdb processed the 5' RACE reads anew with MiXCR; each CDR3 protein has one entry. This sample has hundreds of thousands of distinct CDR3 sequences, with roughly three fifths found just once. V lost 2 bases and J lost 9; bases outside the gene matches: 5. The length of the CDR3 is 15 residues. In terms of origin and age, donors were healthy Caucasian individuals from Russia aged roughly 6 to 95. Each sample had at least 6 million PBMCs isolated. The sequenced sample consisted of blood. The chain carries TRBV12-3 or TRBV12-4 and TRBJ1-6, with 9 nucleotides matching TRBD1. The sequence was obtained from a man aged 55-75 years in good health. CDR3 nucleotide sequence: TGTGCCAGCAGTTTATTGGGACAGGGCGGTTCACCCCTCCACTTT. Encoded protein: CASSLLGQGGSPLHF.